This entry lists 11 T cell receptor beta chains sequenced from one sample in a study of blood T cell repertoires in COVID-19. Some clones are missing from TCRdb's copy, which holds only in-frame ones; the method was immunoSEQ multiplex PCR. The data contain roughly 48,000 clones, approximately 88% of them singletons. The source material was peripheral blood. The source is a man in his 70s with acute or convalescent COVID-19.

V usage is TRBV11-2 and J usage is TRBJ2-5, with TRBD1 matching over 8 bases. This CDR3 is 15 amino acids long. Germline V gene lookup returns CDR1 SGHAT and CDR2 FQNNGV. The V gene end was trimmed by 4 bases and the J gene end by 5 bases; junction bases not matched to a gene: 9. The CDR3 sequence is CASSSTGQGRETQYF. As DNA, the CDR3 is TGTGCCAGCAGCTCCACCGGACAGGGTCGTGAGACCCAGTACTTC.

This clone turned up a few times. This chain links TRBV5-6 with TRBJ2-4; perhaps TRBD2 as D (7 bases). Germline V gene data show CDR1 as SGHDT and CDR2 as YYEEEE. This CDR3 has 13 residues. The V end was cut by 4 bases, the J end by 7 bases, with 12 bases between. The CDR3 region has the DNA TGTGCCAGCAGCCCCAGGGGAGGGAACATTCAGTACTTC. Residues: CASSPRGGNIQYF.

The J gene is TRBJ1-3, the V gene TRBV7-6; TRBD1 matches at 10 bases. With V trimmed by 5 bases and J by 2 bases, 9 bases remained unmatched. Germline V gene data show CDR1 as SGHVS and CDR2 as FNYEAQ. The CDR3 contains 17 residues. CDR3 protein: CASSMRPGQGTGNTIYF. The DNA for the CDR3 is TGTGCCAGCAGCATGCGCCCGGGACAGGGGACTGGAAACACCATATATTTT.

The J gene is TRBJ2-3, the V gene TRBV7-2; no firm D call. CDR3 length: 13 residues. CDR1 and CDR2 (germline): SGHTA, FQGNSA. V lost 0 bases, J lost 6 bases, and 7 bases lay in between. CDR3 DNA sequence: TGTGCCAGCAGCTTAGCAATGCGGGATACGCAGTATTTT. Amino acids: CASSLAMRDTQYF.

This chain uses TRBV28 with TRBJ1-2, with D maybe TRBD1 (5 bases). The V gene's germline CDR1 is MDHEN and CDR2 SYDVKM. The CDR3 runs to 13 residues. Trimming pared 3 bases from V and 6 bases from J, leaving 11 bases between. The CDR3 sequence: CASSLGQGNGYTF. The CDR3 DNA reads as TGTGCCAGCAGTTTGGGGCAGGGTAATGGCTACACCTTC.

This clone was counted many times. The rearrangement uses TRBV19 and TRBJ1-1; 8 positions match TRBD1. The V gene end was trimmed by 6 bases and the J gene end by 6 bases; junction bases not matched to a gene: 9. The CDR3 spans 14 residues. CDR1 LNHDA and CDR2 SQIVND come from the germline V gene (reference sequence). DNA of the CDR3: TGTGCCAGTAGCAGGGACAGGAGGAGCCCTGAAGCTTTCTTT. Translated: CASSRDRRSPEAFF. Based on the CDR3 plus reference TRBV19 and TRBJ1-1, the full variable domain is DGGITQSPKYLFRKEGQNVTLSCEQNLNHDAMYWYRQDPGQGLRLIYYSQIVNDFQKGDIAEGYSVSREKKESFPLTVTSAQKNPTAFYLCASSRDRRSPEAFFGQGTRLTVV.

This clone was recorded once. V usage is TRBV5-1 and J usage is TRBJ1-2, with 7 positions matching TRBD1. Unmatched junction bases numbered 9, after V lost 4 bases and J lost 6 bases. CDR1 and CDR2 from the germline V gene are SGHRS and YFSETQ. This CDR3 comprises 14 residues. The CDR3 nucleotides are TGCGCCAGCAGCCCAGACAGGGATCAGAATGGCTACACCTTC. Its protein product is CASSPDRDQNGYTF.

The chain carries TRBV6-1 and TRBJ1-5; D might be TRBD1 (6 bases). The germline V gene encodes CDR1 MNHNS and CDR2 SASEGT. The CDR3 loop spans 13 amino acids. Trimming pared 3 bases from V and 9 bases from J, leaving 12 bases between. The CDR3 bases are TGTGCCAGCAGTGAGCGGGGGCCCGGGCCCCAGCATTTT. It specifies CASSERGPGPQHF.

This chain links TRBV27 with TRBJ2-1, with a tentative D call TRBD1 (5 bases). This CDR3 contains 14 residues. Deletions cut 6 bases from V and 4 bases from J, with 13 bases between. Germline CDR1 and CDR2: MNHEY and SMNVEV (reference sequence). The CDR3 loop is CASSPLGAYNEQFF. The CDR3 DNA reads as TGTGCCAGCAGCCCTTTAGGGGCTTACAATGAGCAGTTCTTC.

This clone was counted once. The J gene is TRBJ2-7, the V gene TRBV5-4; 12 bases agree with TRBD2. V lost 4 bases and J lost 6; bases outside the gene matches: 8. CDR3 length: 15 residues. Germline-derived CDR1 and CDR2 are SGHNT and YYREEE (reference sequence). The CDR3 sequence is CASSRGTSGRFEQYF. The DNA of the CDR3 is TGTGCCAGCAGCCGGGGGACTAGCGGGCGGTTCGAGCAGTACTTC.

The chain carries TRBV12-3 or TRBV12-4 and TRBJ1-5; D is unresolved. V was cut by 4 bases and J by 4 bases, with 5 bases left in between. The CDR3 contains 12 residues. The CDR3 DNA is TGTGCCAGCAGTTCACAGAATCAGCCCCAGCATTTT. Its translation: CASSSQNQPQHF.